The source of this T cell receptor beta chain is a study of T-cell reconstitution after alpha-beta-depleted transplantation in children. Study-wide points: One year post-transplant, T-cell counts and diversity were largely derived from T cells produced anew. Surviving recipient T cells and intrathymic progenitors accounted for some patients' high TCRbeta diversity at day 60. Several hundred graft clones that had expanded were reportedly the source of alpha-beta T cells about two months after transplant.

A library of TCRbeta sequences, prepared with unique molecular identifiers, was generated. TCRdb processed the PCR reads anew with MiXCR; each CDR3 protein has one entry. The table includes about 900,000 distinct CDR3 sequences, around 30% detected once. V was pared by 2 bases and J by 9 bases, with 17 bases between. The germline V gene has CDR1 MDHEN and CDR2 SYDVKM. The CDR3 is made up of 15 amino acids. Concerning this clonotype: Its antigen is still unknown.

The chain has TRBV28 and TRBJ1-5; a possible D gene is TRBD1 (6 bases). This TCR derives from a boy under two years old who had a stem cell transplant for SCID, so the T cells may come from the graft donor. Material: PBMCs, mostly from graft donor cells, obtained 360 days after TCRalphabeta/CD19-depleted stem cell transplant. CDR3 bases: TGTGCCAGCAGTTTAAGGGGGACTGGGGAATCGCCCCAGCATTTT. Residues: CASSLRGTGESPQHF.